This T cell receptor beta chain was captured in a study of cytomegalovirus exposure and HLA in healthy donors (dated by TCRdb to 2016 to 2017). Regarding the study in general: An earlier analysis of approximately 640 of the donors reported roughly 270 Gb of sequence data and 117 million unique TCR beta sequences from approximately 180 million T cells. Roughly 5 DR-DQ haplotypes were treated as single units for association and clustering because of strong linkage in the cohort. In addition to the first cohort of approximately 650 subjects, a separate validation cohort of 130 or so different subjects was used. Of the roughly 400 genotyped donors, about 80% fell in the genetic ancestry cluster associated with self-reported Caucasian donors. Rather than using new phenotypic data, the later analysis identified candidate immune exposures from TCR beta sequences and from how often those sequences occurred across donors. An earlier analysis of nearly 600 of the donors applied high-throughput TCR beta sequencing to assess whether each TCR beta V gene segment acted as functional or pseudogenic. Among 300 to 500 genotyped donors of the cohort, an average of around 240,000 unique TCR beta nucleotide sequences was sequenced per donor, of which about 20% were non-productive. Class I and class II HLA loci were covered by the typing at four-digit resolution. Donor age, sex, ethnicity and CMV serostatus were compiled alongside the repertoire data. The study aimed to test whether cataloging public T cell receptors could reveal signatures of past pathogen exposure. A later analysis re-examined previously published TCR beta repertoires from more than 550 donors and added high-resolution HLA genotyping to investigate patterns of TCR occurrence. Around 330 gigabases of sequencing data and around 80 million unique TCR sequences made up an early release that covered over 550 HLA-typed donors. The number of donors typed differed by locus, with about 629-630 for A, B, C, DRB1 and DQB1, around 500 for DQA1, about 610 for DPA1, and around 430 for DPB1. A later genetic analysis took genome-wide SNP genotypes for about 55% of the roughly 670 donors and used that subset as a discovery cohort. The study used immunosequencing to profile the T cell repertoires of hundreds of subjects and linked those repertoires to cytomegalovirus serostatus. The study combined high-throughput TCR immunosequencing, statistical association of individual TCRs with disease status, and machine learning to predict cytomegalovirus infection status. All discovery cohort repertoires had been generated on a single sequencing platform. Broad study findings and their caveats: In a later analysis, 16,951 TCR beta sequences were associated with specific HLA alleles at a false discovery rate of 0.05. Because the 87-base-pair reads could not distinguish some IMGT-functional V segments, including TRBV6-2 and TRBV6-3, those segments were excluded. Most TCR sequences were observed very rarely across donors, whereas some public TCRs were present in many individuals. Because HLA typing was unavailable for some donors at each locus, only the typed subset was used in association tests. In a later analysis, several top co-occurrence clusters were reported to appear linked to parvovirus B19, influenza, CMV and Epstein-Barr virus. Strong co-occurrence of HLA alleles, especially DR and DQ, made assigning TCR associations to individual alleles difficult. According to a later analysis, TCR association rates differed among HLA loci, with DRB1 alleles showing the most associated TCRs and HLA-C alleles showing the fewest. The only immune exposure information available for the cohort was CMV serostatus. Because counts were too low, around 18 rarely observed V segments, including chromosome 9 orphons, were left out of the earlier analysis of 587 of the donors. According to a later analysis, most CMV-associated TCR beta chains appeared to be HLA-restricted, and the HLA associations seemed to be driven largely by CMV exposure. In an earlier analysis of around 500 of the donors, most TCR beta V segments appeared in productive rearrangements about 87% or about 30% of the time, broadly matching IMGT annotations. It was suggested by the authors that the approach could potentially be generalized to other disease states and immunological phenotypes. Linkage disequilibrium might explain the correlated functional status among segregating V segments, but an unknown experimental factor could not be ruled out. Roughly uniform sequencing depth across donors was assumed in presence/absence analyses, although this assumption may not hold. A cluster of highly shared sequence variants was judged likely to be a technical artifact of the sequencing pipeline. A further reported finding was that TCR beta sequences accurately predicted the HLA-A and HLA-B alleles for most subjects in the first cohort. The classifier was reported to diagnose cytomegalovirus status with high specificity and sensitivity in both the original cohort and the validation cohort. The cohort was sequenced for TCR beta chains only, and without alpha or paired-chain data the features that could be detected were limited. A later analysis found that HLA-associated TCR beta chains were more clonally expanded and had lower generation probabilities than equally common non-associated chains. An association between a missense DCLRE1C variant and V-gene and J-gene trimming of TCR beta chains was found in a later genetic analysis and replicated in an independent cohort. A few of the identified cytomegalovirus-associated TCR beta chains were confirmed in vitro to be specific for cytomegalovirus antigens. In a later genetic analysis, fewer N-insertions in productive TCRs were reported among donors in an Asian-associated ancestry cluster than the roughly 700-donor mean. The study gave a list of under 200 TCR beta chains associated with cytomegalovirus.

The library was made by the immunoSEQ multiplex PCR assay. For the multiplex PCR, a mixture combining 60 forward primers for TCR Vbeta segments and 13 reverse primers for TCR Jbeta segments was used. Amplification of the CDR3 region of rearranged TCR beta genes was performed with a multiplex PCR assay on genomic DNA. The amplified TCR beta libraries were sequenced on the Illumina HiSeq System as 87-base-pair reads. For the original study's pipeline: Across the 500 to 700 repertoires, a later analysis counted approximately 83 million unique TCR beta chains, roughly 11 million of which were shared by at least two donors. Raw reads were error-corrected and collapsed into unique sequences with a nearest-neighbor algorithm that merged closely related sequences to remove PCR and sequencing errors. Alignment of CDR3 sequences to IMGT reference sequences was used to assign V, D and J gene segments. For a sequence to be retained, at least a six-nucleotide match to both a V gene segment and a J gene segment was required. Rearrangements were classified as productive when the CDR3 lacked stop codons and remained in frame with V and J, and all other rearrangements were classified as non-productive. CDR3 was defined according to IMGT convention as the region running from the second conserved V-encoded cysteine to the conserved J-encoded phenylalanine. Sequences without an unambiguous match to a single V gene segment were excluded from the earlier analysis of about 640 of the donors. An earlier analysis of 500 to 700 of the donors classified V segments as functional when productive rearrangements were above 56.7% and as segregating when the standard deviation between donors was above 5%. A statistical classification framework was built to diagnose cytomegalovirus status from the catalog of TCR beta chain sequences. A later analysis assigned V and J genes by comparing TCR nucleotide sequences with IMGT/GENE-DB human TR gene sequences. In a later analysis, CDR3 sequences and most-parsimonious VDJ recombination scenarios were assigned using the TCRdist pipeline. In a later analysis, each TCR beta chain was defined by its CDR3 amino acid sequence together with its V-gene family, and reads without a unique V-gene family were excluded. A later analysis removed over 500 highly shared, low-generation-probability nucleotide sequences to deal with suspected cross-contamination and a sequencing artifact. A later analysis calculated a clonal expansion index for each public chain from normalized within-repertoire ranks of inferred template counts. Generation probabilities in a later analysis came from a VDJ recombination model fitted to out-of-frame rearrangements, and those results were checked against IGoR. In a later analysis, hypergeometric tests were used to score TCR-TCR, TCR-HLA and TCR-CMV co-occurrence, with a repertoire-size bias correction applied to TCR pairs. False discovery rates were estimated in a later analysis by permuting HLA or CMV assignments 20 times. In a later analysis, co-occurring TCRs were grouped using DBSCAN, and TCRdist sequence similarity was added for clustering within HLA-allele-positive subsets. Repertoires with fewer than 30,000 or more than 120,000 public chains were left out of co-occurrence clustering, as were a few repertoires with anomalous nucleotide sharing. In TCRdb, the immuneACCESS table is reduced to in-frame sequences with V and J assigned. These tables do not hold every clone; where another copy was compared, an unresolved V gene accounts for under half, and the others remain unexplained. V and J calls and clone size are those listed in that table; D and trimming were worked out from the DNA. In this sample the table shows roughly 89,000 clones, approximately 80% of which occur a single time. Of the sample, roughly 2% is held by the ten largest clones.

The cohort was made up of approximately 700 healthy bone marrow donors. At the time of sampling, every cohort member was nominally healthy, though immune exposures that went unrecorded were likely present. The donor was CMV seronegative and belonged to the group of over 300 seronegative cohort members. A peripheral blood sample was provided by each donor, and peripheral blood mononuclear cells were used for TCR beta sequencing. The Qiagen DNeasy Blood Extraction Kit was used to extract genomic DNA from the blood cell samples. This clone was seen a single time. What this receptor recognizes is not known. No much larger clone exists at a distance of one base, and base qualities are not known. From the cysteine up to the phenylalanine, the CDR3 has a length of 17 residues. Just CDR3 DNA is preserved here, 51 bases in frame from base 1. Sequences SEHNR (CDR1) and FQNEAQ (CDR2) are obtained from the germline V gene (reference sequence). The V end gives up 4 bases and the J end 2 bases, leaving 6 bases in the junction not matched to a gene.

The sequence derives from a man aged 18 to 29 in good health and CMV-seronegative. Sequencing was done on a sample of PBMCs. The sequence links TRBV7-9 to TRBJ2-3; the junction holds 13 bases that match TRBD2. CDR3 loop: CASSSPTSGGSTDTQYF. Read as DNA, the sequence is TGTGCCAGCAGCTCACCGACTAGCGGGGGGTCCACAGATACGCAGTATTTT.